This TCR beta chain comes out of a study of vaccination and CD4 T cells after COVID-19. The CDR3 extends over 14 amino acids. With 2 bases removed from V and 7 bases from J, the gap between germline ends came to 12 bases. In the case of this clonotype: What it recognizes is unknown.

The treatment is: roughly ten-day PBMC culture with coronavirus spike peptide pools or control peptides (ViraFEST assay). With the Oncomine TCR Beta short-read assay, DNA from cultured CD4+ T cells was sequenced. In this case, cultured CD4+ T cells provided the extracted genomic DNA. One entry per CDR3 protein results from TCRdb running MiXCR on the PCR reads. The sample carries about 18,000 distinct CDR3 sequences, roughly 52% recorded once. This chain links TRBV12-3 or TRBV12-4 with TRBJ1-5, with D possibly TRBD1 on 5 matching bases. The sample was CD4+ T cells from blood, cultured in vitro. The receptor comes from a human donor who had recovered from COVID-19. CDR3 amino acids: CASSLTAGQQPQHF. CDR3 nucleotide sequence: TGTGCCAGCAGTTTAACGGCAGGGCAACAGCCCCAGCATTTT.